This TCR beta chain derives from a study of CD4 T cells in relation to SARS-CoV-2 and coronaviruses. CDR3 length: 15 amino acids. The V and J ends lost 3 bases and 4 bases, in that order; junction bases with no gene match: 5. Germline assignment: CDR1 SEHNR and CDR2 FQNEAQ (reference sequence). Only in-frame clones appear in the TCRdb table, and some are missing; sequencing was by immunoSEQ multiplex PCR. The sample shows about 56,000 clones, under 95% of them seen only once. The source is an adult with COVID-19. The chain is built from TRBV7-9 and TRBJ1-3; 8 nucleotides align to TRBD1. The sequencing input was naive CD4+ T cells from PBMCs. The subset here: naive CD4+ T cells isolated by negative enrichment. CDR3 bases: TGTGCCAGCAGCTTGGGGACAGGCGTCGGAAACACCATATATTTT. It encodes CASSLGTGVGNTIYF. Full variable domain (rest looked up from reference TRBV7-9 and TRBJ1-3): DTGVSQNPRHKITKRGQNVTFRCDPISEHNRLYWYRQTLGQGPEFLTYFQNEAQLEKSRLLSDRFSAERPKGSFSTLEIQRTEQGDSAMYLCASSLGTGVGNTIYFGEGSWLTVV.